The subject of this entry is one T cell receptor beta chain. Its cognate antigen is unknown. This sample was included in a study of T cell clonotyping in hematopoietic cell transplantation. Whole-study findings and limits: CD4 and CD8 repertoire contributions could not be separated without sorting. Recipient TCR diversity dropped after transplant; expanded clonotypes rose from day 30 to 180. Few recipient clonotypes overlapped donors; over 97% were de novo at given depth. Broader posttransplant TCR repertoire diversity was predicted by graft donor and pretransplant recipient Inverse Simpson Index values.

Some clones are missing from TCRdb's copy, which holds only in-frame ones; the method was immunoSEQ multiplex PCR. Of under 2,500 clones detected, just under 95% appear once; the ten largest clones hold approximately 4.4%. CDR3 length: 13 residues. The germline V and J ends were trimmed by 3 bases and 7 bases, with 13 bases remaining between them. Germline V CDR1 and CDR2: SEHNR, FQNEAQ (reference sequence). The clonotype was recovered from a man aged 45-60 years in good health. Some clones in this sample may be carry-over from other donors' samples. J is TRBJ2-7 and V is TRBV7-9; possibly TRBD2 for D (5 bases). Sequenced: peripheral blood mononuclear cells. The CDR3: CASSFSTTFEQYF. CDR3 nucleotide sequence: TGTGCCAGCAGCTTCTCGACTACTTTTGAGCAGTACTTC.